The TCR beta chain described here comes from a study of blood T cell repertoires in COVID-19. The overall study: Samples of COVID-19 (acute and convalescent) were obtained from the United States, Italy and Spain. Sources were T cells, B-cell-depleted T cells, or PBMCs; the material itself was cDNA or gDNA.

V dropped 5 bases and J dropped 3; count of bases not matched to a gene: 7. The CDR3 sequence is 15 residues long. Germline lookup yields CDR1 LNHDA and CDR2 SQIVND (reference sequence). Generated by immunoSEQ multiplex PCR, the TCRdb table keeps only in-frame clones and is missing some. The data hold around 280,000 clones, with about 86% observed a single time. The chain recombines TRBV19 with TRBJ2-7; 10 bases match TRBD2. The sequence was collected from a woman aged 25 to 39 who had recovered from COVID-19. The sample comprised peripheral blood. CDR3 sequence: CASSRGLAASYEQYF. For the CDR3, the DNA is TGTGCCAGTAGTCGCGGACTAGCGGCCAGCTACGAGCAGTACTTC.